Below are 22 T cell receptor beta chains sequenced from a single sample in a study of blood T cell repertoires in COVID-19. This table comes from immunoSEQ multiplex PCR, and its TCRdb copy is limited to in-frame clones, with some not included. The sample holds some 250,000 clones; about 83% are singletons and the top ten take roughly 1.9%. The sequencing sample was made of peripheral blood. These receptors all stem from a man aged 25 to 45 who had recovered from COVID-19.

V and J are TRBV10-3 and TRBJ2-5; 7 nucleotides line up with TRBD1. The germline CDR1 and CDR2 sequences are ENHRY and SYGVKD. V shed 5 bases, J shed 4 bases, and the junction held 7 bases outside the gene matches. This CDR3 is 14 amino acids long. CDR3 region: CAISFDRDGETQYF. Written as DNA, the CDR3 is TGTGCCATCAGTTTTGACAGGGATGGAGAGACCCAGTACTTC.

In DNA, the CDR3 is TGCGCCAGCAGCGTACAACAGGAGGGGAACACTGAAGCTTTCTTT. It translates to CASSVQQEGNTEAFF. The J gene is TRBJ1-1, the V gene TRBV5-1; D is perhaps TRBD1 (5 bases). V dropped 4 bases and J dropped 1 base, with 14 bases sitting between them. Germline CDR1 reads SGHRS; CDR2 reads YFSETQ. This CDR3 spans 15 amino acids.

The CDR3 is CASSRLTSGGLLNTGELFF. The CDR3 DNA reads TGTGCCAGCAGCCGCCTCACTAGCGGGGGGCTCCTGAACACCGGGGAGCTGTTTTTT. V is TRBV3-1 (or the pseudogene TRBV3-2) and J is TRBJ2-2; 12 bases fit TRBD2. Germline assignment: CDR1 LGHDT and CDR2 YNNKEL (reference sequence). V was pared by 4 bases and J by 1 base, with 10 bases of the junction left unmatched. The CDR3 loop spans 19 amino acids.

This sequence joins TRBV5-1 and TRBJ2-5; 12 bases align to TRBD2. CDR1 and CDR2 (germline): SGHRS, YFSETQ. Germline trimming cut 0 bases from V and 3 bases from J; bases unmatched to any gene: 3. The length of the CDR3 is 16 residues. For the CDR3, the DNA is TGCGCCAGCAGCTTGGAGCTAGCGGGGGGGGAAGAGACCCAGTACTTC. This encodes CASSLELAGGEETQYF.

The chain combines TRBV2 with TRBJ2-7; D is perhaps TRBD1 (6 bases). This CDR3 contains 11 residues. Trimming pared 9 bases from V and 2 bases from J, leaving 8 bases between. In germline, CDR1 is SNHLY, CDR2 FYNNEI. The CDR3 coding sequence is TGTGCCAGACGGGACACCTACGAGCAGTACTTC. It codes for CARRDTYEQYF.

V gene TRBV5-1 combines with J gene TRBJ1-6; 7 bases are shared with TRBD1. In germline, CDR1 is SGHRS, CDR2 YFSETQ. The CDR3 sequence is 13 residues long. The V gene end was trimmed by 4 bases and the J gene end by 7 bases; junction bases not matched to a gene: 2. The CDR3 DNA follows: TGCGCCAGCAGCCGGGGACAGAATTCACCCCTCCACTTT. This sequence encodes CASSRGQNSPLHF.

This rearrangement joins TRBV6-5 to TRBJ1-1, with 7 positions matching TRBD1. After removal of 9 bases from V and 3 bases from J, the junction contained 7 bases not matched to a gene. The CDR3 covers 13 residues. Germline loops: CDR1 MNHEY, CDR2 SVGAGI. The CDR3 DNA sequence: TGTGCCAGTTACAGGGGAGGTGACACTGAAGCTTTCTTT. It codes for CASYRGGDTEAFF.

The chain is built from TRBV2 and TRBJ2-3; 8 bases agree with TRBD2. This CDR3 is built from 15 residues. Germline V gene sequence: CDR1 SNHLY, CDR2 FYNNEI. V gave up 4 bases and J gave up 6 bases; unmatched junction bases: 9. CDR3 bases: TGTGCCAGCAGTGTTGACGGGGGGGCCTCGGATACGCAGTATTTT. Translated: CASSVDGGASDTQYF.

The CDR3 loop reads CASSPLGGQAFTEAFF. The CDR3 DNA follows: TGTGCCAGCTCCCCCCTCGGAGGACAGGCCTTTACTGAAGCTTTCTTT. V gene TRBV27 combines with J gene TRBJ1-1; 7 bases match TRBD1. The CDR3 runs to 16 residues. V lost 8 bases to trimming and J lost 5 bases; unmatched junction nucleotides: 17. Germline V gives CDR1 MNHEY, CDR2 SMNVEV (reference sequence).

A word on this clone: Other nucleotide sequences from this sample produce the same CDR3. This chain uses TRBV7-2 with TRBJ2-3, with D hard to call. The CDR3 runs 14 residues. Germline assignment: CDR1 SGHTA and CDR2 FQGNSA. V lost 1 base, J lost 2 bases, and 7 bases lay in between. The CDR3 DNA follows: TGTGCCAGCAGCTTAGGTCCGGTCACAGATACGCAGTATTTT. Amino acid sequence: CASSLGPVTDTQYF.

This clone occurred a few times. J is TRBJ2-3 and V is TRBV7-6; 12 bases are a match to TRBD2. Germline CDR1 SGHVS, CDR2 FNYEAQ. This CDR3 has 16 residues. The J segment lost 1 base and the V segment lost 6 bases, leaving 5 bases of the junction unmatched. The CDR3 sequence: CASSSRTSGGTDTQYF. The CDR3 DNA follows: TGTGCCAGCAGTTCTAGGACTAGCGGGGGCACAGATACGCAGTATTTT.

The CDR3 DNA is TGTGCCAGCAGCATTGACAGATACAATGAGCAGTTCTTC. It is translated as CASSIDRYNEQFF. The rearrangement joins TRBV28 to TRBJ2-1; D perhaps matches TRBD1 (5 bases). Germline-derived CDR1 and CDR2 are MDHEN and SYDVKM. This CDR3 is built from 13 residues. V was pared by 6 bases and J by 4 bases, with 10 bases between.

The chain links TRBV3-1 (or the pseudogene TRBV3-2) to TRBJ2-3; 13 bases line up with TRBD2. V was pared by 4 bases and J by 3 bases, with 4 bases of the junction left unmatched. The CDR3 covers 16 residues. Per the germline V gene, CDR1 is LGHDT and CDR2 is YNNKEL (reference sequence). CDR3 sequence reads: CASSRGTSGVTDTQYF. In DNA form, the CDR3 reads TGTGCCAGCAGCCGGGGGACTAGCGGGGTAACAGATACGCAGTATTTT.

The chain employs TRBV6-1 and TRBJ2-7, with 7 bases identical to TRBD2. The CDR3 covers 19 residues. With 0 bases clipped from V and 2 bases from J, the junction kept 16 bases outside the gene matches. Germline CDR1 is MNHNS and CDR2 is SASEGT. CDR3 coding DNA: TGTGCCAGCAGTGAAGCGCGGGGGTCTCGGGTTAGACGCCCCTACGAGCAGTACGTC. Amino acids: CASSEARGSRVRRPYEQYV.

This clone has a single count. DNA for the CDR3: TGTGCCAGCAGCGCGGTCCTGATCTACAATGAGCAGTTCTTC. Residues: CASSAVLIYNEQFF. This chain uses TRBV9 with TRBJ2-1; D is unresolved. CDR1 and CDR2 (germline): SGDLS, YYNGEE. The CDR3 is 14 amino acids. V lost 3 bases to trimming and J lost 3 bases, with 10 bases between them. The variable domain in full, with the rest retrieved from reference TRBV9 and TRBJ2-1, is DSGVTQTPKHLITATGQRVTLRCSPRSGDLSVYWYQQSLDQGLQFLIQYYNGEERAKGNILERFSAQQFPDLHSELNLSSLELGDSALYFCASSAVLIYNEQFFGPGTRLTVL.

The genes are TRBV11-2 and TRBJ2-5, with D possibly TRBD2 on 7 matching bases. Trimming left V 5 bases short and J 1 base short, with 17 bases between. This CDR3 region has 16 residues. Germline V lookup: CDR1 SGHAT, CDR2 FQNNGV. DNA of the CDR3: TGTGCCAGCAGCCCGATTCGCGGGGGCGCCCAAGAGACCCAGTACTTC. Translated: CASSPIRGGAQETQYF.

CDR3 in DNA: TGCGCCAGCAGCCAAGACACAGGGCTTATTTCACCCCTCCACTTT. It codes for CASSQDTGLISPLHF. This chain uses TRBV4-1 with TRBJ1-6, with D possibly matching TRBD1 (6 bases). This CDR3 region has 15 residues. Germline lookup yields CDR1 MGHRA and CDR2 YSYEKL. The V end lost 0 bases, the J end lost 9 bases, and 12 bases lay between the germline ends.

This chain uses TRBV6-5 with TRBJ2-7; 8 bases map to TRBD2. V gave up 5 bases and J gave up 4 bases; unmatched junction bases: 7. Germline V gene data show CDR1 as MNHEY and CDR2 as SVGAGI. CDR3 length: 14 amino acids. The CDR3 sequence: CASSPGLASYEQYV. In DNA form, the CDR3 reads TGTGCCAGCAGTCCTGGACTAGCTTCTTACGAGCAGTACGTC.

In its sample, this clone was seen a few times. The genes are TRBV5-3 and TRBJ1-2; a weak D match, TRBD1 (6 bases). TRBV5-3 is flagged as an ORF with uncertain function. V was shortened by 3 bases and J by 4 bases, with 13 bases between the two germline ends. The CDR3 covers 14 residues. CDR3 protein: CARSSPDSLYGYTF. Here the CDR3 DNA reads TGTGCCAGAAGCTCCCCGGACAGCCTCTATGGCTACACCTTC.

The V call is TRBV10-3, the J call TRBJ2-1; D is unclear. The CDR3 spans 11 residues. CDR1 is ENHRY and CDR2 is SYGVKD in the germline V gene. Trimming removed 6 bases from V and 10 bases from J, with 10 bases in between. CDR3 nucleotides: TGTGCCATCAGCTCACCTCGGGAGCAGTTCTTC. Protein: CAISSPREQFF.

This clone was detected only a few times. This rearrangement joins TRBV4-1 to TRBJ1-1; D possibly corresponds to TRBD1 (5 bases). Trimming shortened V by 4 bases and J by 1 base, and 13 bases separated the two germline ends. CDR1 is MGHRA and CDR2 is YSYEKL in the germline V gene. The CDR3 is 15 residues long. The CDR3 loop is CASSPGGASNTEAFF. DNA for the CDR3: TGCGCCAGCAGCCCCGGGGGAGCATCGAACACTGAAGCTTTCTTT.

The genes are TRBV28 and TRBJ2-3; 12 bases fit TRBD2. Germline lookup yields CDR1 MDHEN and CDR2 SYDVKM. V lost 3 bases to trimming and J lost 4 bases; unmatched junction nucleotides: 11. The CDR3 runs to 18 residues. DNA of the CDR3: TGTGCCAGCAGTTTCCTAGCGGGGGGGCTGGACGGGTCAGATACGCAGTATTTT. Encoded protein: CASSFLAGGLDGSDTQYF.